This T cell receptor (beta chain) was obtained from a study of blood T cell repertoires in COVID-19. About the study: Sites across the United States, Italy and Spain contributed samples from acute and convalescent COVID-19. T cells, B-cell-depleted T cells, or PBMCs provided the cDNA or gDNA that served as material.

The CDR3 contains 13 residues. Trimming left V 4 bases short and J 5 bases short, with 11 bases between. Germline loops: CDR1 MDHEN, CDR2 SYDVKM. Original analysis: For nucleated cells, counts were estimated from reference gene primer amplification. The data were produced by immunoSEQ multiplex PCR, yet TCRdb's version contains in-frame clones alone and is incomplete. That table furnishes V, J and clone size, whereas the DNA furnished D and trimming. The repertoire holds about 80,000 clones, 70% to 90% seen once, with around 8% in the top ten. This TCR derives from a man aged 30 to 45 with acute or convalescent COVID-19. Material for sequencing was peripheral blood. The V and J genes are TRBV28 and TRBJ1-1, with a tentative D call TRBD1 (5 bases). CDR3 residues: CASSSQAYTEAFF. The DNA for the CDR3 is TGTGCCAGCAGTTCACAGGCGTATACTGAAGCTTTCTTT.